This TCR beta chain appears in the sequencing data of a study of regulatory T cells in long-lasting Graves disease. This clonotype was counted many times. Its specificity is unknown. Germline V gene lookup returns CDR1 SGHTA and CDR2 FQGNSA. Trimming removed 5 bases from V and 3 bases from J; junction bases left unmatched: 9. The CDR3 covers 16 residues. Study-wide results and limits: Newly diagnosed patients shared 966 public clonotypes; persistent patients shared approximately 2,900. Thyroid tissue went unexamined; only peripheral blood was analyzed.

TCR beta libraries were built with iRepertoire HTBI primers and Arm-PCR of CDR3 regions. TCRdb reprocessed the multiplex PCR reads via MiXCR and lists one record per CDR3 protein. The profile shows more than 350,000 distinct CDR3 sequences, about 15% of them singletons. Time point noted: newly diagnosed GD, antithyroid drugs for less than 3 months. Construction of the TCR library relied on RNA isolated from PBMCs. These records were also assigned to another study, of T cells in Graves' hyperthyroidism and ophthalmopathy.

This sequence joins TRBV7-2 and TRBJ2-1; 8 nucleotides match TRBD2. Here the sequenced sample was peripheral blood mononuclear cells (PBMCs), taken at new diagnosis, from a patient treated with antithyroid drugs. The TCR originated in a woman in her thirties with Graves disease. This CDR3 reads CASSAVWRGDYNEQFF. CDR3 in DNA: TGTGCCAGCAGCGCGGTCTGGCGGGGGGACTACAATGAGCAGTTCTTC.